This record concerns one T cell receptor beta chain sequence. Its antigen is as yet unknown. This sample was included in a study of identifying expanded T cells in peripheral blood. General observations from the study: Over approximately two and four weeks, about 15 and 18 clones changed, versus 1.2 between replicates. Approximately two-week clone count variance significantly increased as total template count grew.

Healthy donors had no documented immune events, such as infections, while sampled. Here immunoSEQ multiplex PCR was the method, and the copy in TCRdb shows in-frame clones only, minus some. In the table there are tens of thousands of clones, approximately 89% of which are singletons. The CDR3 totals 15 residues. V was pared by 2 bases and J by 4 bases, with 4 bases of the junction left unmatched. Per germline, CDR1 KGHSH and CDR2 LQKENI. The specimen was blood. The sequence was obtained from a person aged 18 to 69 in good health. This rearrangement joins TRBV18 to TRBJ1-3; 8 bases fit TRBD1. The CDR3 protein is CASSPSGQGGNTIYF. For the CDR3, the DNA is TGTGCCAGCTCACCATCAGGACAGGGAGGAAACACCATATATTTT.